A single sample gave rise to the 21 T cell receptor beta chains below, sequenced in a study of OX40 agonist ivuxolimab in advanced cancers. Preparation of the library involved the immunoSEQ multiplex PCR assay. TCRdb obtained this table from immuneACCESS and retained in-frame rearrangements with V and J assigned. These tables miss some clones; where compared with another copy, unresolved V genes account for less than half of the shortfall, and the remainder is unexplained. In all, the sample holds 27,000 or so clones, and approximately 88% of those were seen once. Clones ranked in the top ten supply roughly a fifth of the sample. The sequencing used CD4+ or CD8+ T cells sorted from blood, collected in a trial of the OX40 agonist ivuxolimab. These receptors were obtained from an adult with an advanced solid tumor such as melanoma, head and neck, liver or kidney cancer.

This chain connects TRBV4-3 to TRBJ2-5; 9 bases map to TRBD2. The CDR3 length is 17 residues. V lost 1 base to trimming and J lost 4 bases; unmatched junction nucleotides: 10. Germline V gene lookup returns CDR1 LGHNA and CDR2 YSLEER. CDR3 nucleotides: TGCGCCAGCAGCCAAGGACGCGGGGGGGCCTGGCGAGAGACCCAGTACTTC. Amino acid sequence: CASSQGRGGAWRETQYF.

The chain joins TRBV25-1 to TRBJ2-2, with 7 bases that match TRBD2. The trim removed 6 bases at V and 7 bases at J, leaving 2 bases unmatched. In germline, CDR1 is MGHDK, CDR2 SYGVNS. The CDR3 has 12 residues. This chain's CDR3 is CASRLAGGELFF. The CDR3 nucleotides are TGTGCCAGCAGATTAGCGGGCGGGGAGCTGTTTTTT.

The genes are TRBV28 and TRBJ1-6; TRBD1 agrees at 7 bases. Trimming removed 5 bases from V and 0 bases from J; junction bases left unmatched: 7. CDR1 and CDR2 from the germline V gene are MDHEN and SYDVKM. The CDR3 is made up of 17 amino acids. The CDR3 sequence: CASSLPGQDSYNSPLHF. The DNA of the CDR3 is TGTGCCAGCAGTCTACCTGGACAGGACTCCTATAATTCACCCCTCCACTTT.

The chain links TRBV19 to TRBJ1-5; no clear D gene. The germline V gene encodes CDR1 LNHDA and CDR2 SQIVND (reference sequence). The CDR3 has 17 residues. V was cut by 0 bases and J by 5 bases, with 17 bases left in between. The CDR3: CASSIESGRLVDQPQHF. For the CDR3, the DNA is TGTGCCAGTAGTATAGAATCTGGCAGGTTGGTAGATCAGCCCCAGCATTTT.

This clone was recorded only once. The chain carries TRBV6-5 and TRBJ1-1; the D gene is possibly TRBD1 (5 bases). Trimming left V 5 bases short and J 11 bases short, with 12 bases between. Germline V gives CDR1 MNHEY, CDR2 SVGAGI. CDR3 length: 11 amino acids. CDR3 sequence reads: CASSPGLLAFF. The CDR3, as DNA: TGTGCCAGCAGTCCGGGACTTCTGGCTTTCTTT.

V is TRBV27 and J is TRBJ1-1; D uncertain. The CDR3 has 14 residues. CDR1 MNHEY and CDR2 SMNVEV come from the germline V gene (reference sequence). V lost 2 bases, J lost 5 bases, and 12 bases lay in between. The CDR3 reads CASSLMGFVTEAFF. The CDR3 DNA reads TGTGCCAGCAGTTTAATGGGGTTTGTGACTGAAGCTTTCTTT.

The V gene is TRBV18, the J gene TRBJ1-1; maybe TRBD1 (5 bases). V was shortened by 0 bases and J by 5 bases, with 16 bases between the two germline ends. In germline, CDR1 is KGHSH, CDR2 LQKENI. The CDR3 consists of 16 residues. The CDR3 nucleotides read TGTGCCAGCTCACCACCGTTACAGGCCCCGGGAACTGAAGCTTTCTTT. Translating gives CASSPPLQAPGTEAFF.

The chain links TRBV27 to TRBJ2-7, with 7 bases matching TRBD1. The V gene end was trimmed by 5 bases and the J gene end by 1 base; junction bases not matched to a gene: 11. Germline CDR1 is MNHEY and CDR2 is SMNVEV (reference sequence). The CDR3 runs to 16 residues. CDR3 sequence: CASSVNRGRKSYEQYF. DNA for the CDR3: TGTGCCAGCAGTGTAAACAGGGGCCGTAAATCCTACGAGCAGTACTTC.

This clone occurred a few times. The chain uses TRBV9 and TRBJ2-1, with 7 bases that match TRBD2. The CDR3 spans 15 residues. V trimming: 7 bases; J trimming: 8 bases; junction bases outside the gene matches: 15. Germline V gene sequence: CDR1 SGDLS, CDR2 YYNGEE. CDR3 sequence (DNA): TGTGCCAGCTCGCCGGGACTACTTCTTGTCGATGAGCAGTTCTTC. Amino acids: CASSPGLLLVDEQFF.

This clone showed up just once. The chain carries TRBV7-9 and TRBJ2-1; D tentatively fits TRBD1 or TRBD2 (6 bases each). The V and J ends lost 5 bases and 9 bases respectively, with 23 bases between them. This CDR3 is built from 16 residues. Germline CDR1 and CDR2: SEHNR and FQNEAQ (reference sequence). CDR3 bases: TGTGCCAGCAGCCTTCCTACAGGGAGACTAGAGGGTGAGCAGTTCTTC. Translation gives CASSLPTGRLEGEQFF.

The chain uses TRBV25-1 and TRBJ1-5; D remains unclear. The germline gives CDR1 MGHDK, CDR2 SYGVNS. Trimming removed 1 base at V and 7 bases at J, with 5 bases between. This CDR3 region has 12 residues. This CDR3 is CASSESGQPQHF. The CDR3 bases are TGTGCCAGCAGTGAATCGGGACAGCCCCAGCATTTT. Complete variable domain (other parts from reference TRBV25-1 and TRBJ1-5): EADIYQTPRYLVIGTGKKITLECSQTMGHDKMYWYQQDPGMELHLIHYSYGVNSTEKGDLSSESTVSRIRTEHFPLTLESARPSHTSQYLCASSESGQPQHFGDGTRLSIL.

Here the CDR3 reads CAWSGLAGRRDTQYF. The CDR3 coding sequence is TGTGCCTGGAGCGGACTAGCGGGGCGCAGAGATACGCAGTATTTT. The chain uses TRBV30 and TRBJ2-3, with 12 bases that match TRBD2. CDR3 length equals 15 residues. V gave up 3 bases and J gave up 5 bases; unmatched junction bases: 6. Germline V lookup: CDR1 GTSNPN, CDR2 SVGIG (reference sequence).

The V and J genes are TRBV5-5 and TRBJ1-1; maybe TRBD1 (6 bases). V lost 1 base to trimming and J lost 5 bases, with 12 bases between them. CDR1 is SGHKS, CDR2 YYEKEE, per germline (reference sequence). The CDR3 runs to 14 residues. The DNA of the CDR3 is TGTGCCAGCAGCTTGACAGGGATTAAGACTGAAGCTTTCTTT. Its protein product is CASSLTGIKTEAFF.

This clone occurred a few times. The chain couples TRBV27 to TRBJ1-1, with unresolved D. The V gene's germline CDR1 is MNHEY and CDR2 SMNVEV (reference sequence). The CDR3 loop spans 13 amino acids. V lost 6 bases and J 0 bases, leaving 8 bases between the germline ends. DNA for the CDR3: TGTGCCAGCAGGAGACCCATGAACACTGAAGCTTTCTTT. Its protein product is CASRRPMNTEAFF.

The V call is TRBV9, the J call TRBJ1-2, with 7 positions matching TRBD1. Germline CDR1 and CDR2: SGDLS and YYNGEE. V lost 0 bases, J lost 0 bases, and 5 bases stayed unmatched. The CDR3 runs to 16 residues. Written as DNA, the CDR3 is TGTGCCAGCAGCGTAGGGACAGGTATTCCTAACTATGGCTACACCTTC. It yields the protein CASSVGTGIPNYGYTF.

The V and J genes are TRBV5-1 and TRBJ2-6; 9 bases are a match to TRBD1. Germline lookup yields CDR1 SGHRS and CDR2 YFSETQ. This CDR3 contains 17 residues. The V and J ends lost 4 bases and 2 bases, in that order; junction bases with no gene match: 7. CDR3 bases: TGCGCCAGCAGCCCTGGACAGGGGAGGACTGGGGCCAACGTCCTGACTTTC. This gives the protein CASSPGQGRTGANVLTF.

J is TRBJ1-4 and V is TRBV6-5, with D possibly being TRBD1 (6 bases). CDR3 size: 12 residues. Deletions cut 5 bases from V and 12 bases from J, with 13 bases between. Per germline, CDR1 MNHEY and CDR2 SVGAGI. CDR3: CASSVQGDELFF. CDR3 coding DNA: TGTGCCAGCAGTGTACAGGGAGACGAACTGTTTTTT.

The gene calls are TRBV5-6 and TRBJ1-2, with 11 nucleotides matching TRBD1. Germline V gene lookup returns CDR1 SGHDT and CDR2 YYEEEE. The junction had 2 bases not matched to a gene; V was cut back by 3 bases and J by 4 bases. This CDR3 has 14 residues. CDR3 sequence (DNA): TGTGCCAGCAGCTCAGGACAGGGGGCCTATGGCTACACCTTC. Translated: CASSSGQGAYGYTF. Looking up the rest from reference TRBV5-6 and TRBJ1-2 gives the full variable domain: DAGVTQSPTHLIKTRGQQVTLRCSPKSGHDTVSWYQQALGQGPQFIFQYYEEEERQRGNFPDRFSGHQFPNYSSELNVNALLLGDSALYLCASSSGQGAYGYTFGSGTRLTVV.

The chain has TRBV11-2 and TRBJ2-7; a weak D match, TRBD2 (6 bases). Trimming left V 3 bases short and J 3 bases short, with 15 bases between. The germline gives CDR1 SGHAT, CDR2 FQNNGV. This CDR3 has 15 amino acids. The CDR3, as DNA: TGTGCCAGCAGCTTTAGCAGCGGGTCGAACTACGAGCAGTACTTC. Translating it yields CASSFSSGSNYEQYF. Full variable domain (remainder filled in from reference TRBV11-2 and TRBJ2-7): EAGVAQSPRYKIIEKRQSVAFWCNPISGHATLYWYQQILGQGPKLLIQFQNNGVVDDSQLPKDRFSAERLKGVDSTLKIQPAKLEDSAVYLCASSFSSGSNYEQYFGPGTRLTVT.

V usage is TRBV6-5 and J usage is TRBJ1-1, with 8 bases that match TRBD1. J was trimmed by 2 bases and V by 5 bases; bases with no gene match: 7. The CDR3 contains 15 residues. The germline gives CDR1 MNHEY, CDR2 SVGAGI. CDR3 amino acids: CASSAWTGSNTEAFF. The DNA for the CDR3 is TGTGCCAGCAGTGCCTGGACAGGGTCAAACACTGAAGCTTTCTTT.

CDR3 coding DNA: TGTGCCAGCAGTTTAAGACAGGAGGGATACGAGCAGTACTTC. It yields the protein CASSLRQEGYEQYF. This rearrangement joins TRBV28 to TRBJ2-7; D possibly uses TRBD1 or TRBD2 (6 bases each). Trimming stripped 2 bases from V and 4 bases from J, with 12 bases between. CDR1 is MDHEN and CDR2 is SYDVKM in the germline V gene. The length of the CDR3 is 14 residues.